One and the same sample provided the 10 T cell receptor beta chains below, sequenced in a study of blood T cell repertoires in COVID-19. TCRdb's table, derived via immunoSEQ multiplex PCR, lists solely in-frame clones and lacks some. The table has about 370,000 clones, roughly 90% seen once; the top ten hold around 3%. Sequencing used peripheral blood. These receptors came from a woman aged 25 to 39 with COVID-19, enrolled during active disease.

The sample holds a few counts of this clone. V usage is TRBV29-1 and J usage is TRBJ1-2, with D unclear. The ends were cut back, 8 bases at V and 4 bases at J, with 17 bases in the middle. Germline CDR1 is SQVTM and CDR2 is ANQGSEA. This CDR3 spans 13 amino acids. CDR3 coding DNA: TGCAGCACAAAGGTGGGCCTAATCTATGGCTACACCTTC. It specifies CSTKVGLIYGYTF.

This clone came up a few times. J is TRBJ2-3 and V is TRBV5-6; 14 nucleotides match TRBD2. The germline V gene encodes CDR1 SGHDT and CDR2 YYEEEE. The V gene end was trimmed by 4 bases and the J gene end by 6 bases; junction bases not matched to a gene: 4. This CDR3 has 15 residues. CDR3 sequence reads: CASSRRTSGRDTQYF. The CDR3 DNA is TGTGCCAGCAGCCGAAGGACTAGCGGGAGGGATACGCAGTATTTT.

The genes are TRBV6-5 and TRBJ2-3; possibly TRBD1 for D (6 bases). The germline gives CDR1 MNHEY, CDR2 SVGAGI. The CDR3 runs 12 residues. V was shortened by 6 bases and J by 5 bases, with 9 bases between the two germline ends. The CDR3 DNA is TGTGCCAGCAGCCGGGACAAAGATACGCAGTATTTT. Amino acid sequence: CASSRDKDTQYF.

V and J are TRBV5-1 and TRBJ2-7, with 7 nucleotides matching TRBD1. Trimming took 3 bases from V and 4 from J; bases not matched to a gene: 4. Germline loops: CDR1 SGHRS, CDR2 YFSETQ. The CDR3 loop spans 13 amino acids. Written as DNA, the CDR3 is TGCGCCAGCAGCTGGGACAGCGGTTACGAGCAGTACTTC. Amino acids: CASSWDSGYEQYF. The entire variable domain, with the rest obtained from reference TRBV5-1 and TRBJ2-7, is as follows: KAGVTQTPRYLIKTRGQQVTLSCSPISGHRSVSWYQQTPGQGLQFLFEYFSETQRNKGNFPGRFSGRQFSNSRSEMNVSTLELGDSALYLCASSWDSGYEQYFGPGTRLTVT.

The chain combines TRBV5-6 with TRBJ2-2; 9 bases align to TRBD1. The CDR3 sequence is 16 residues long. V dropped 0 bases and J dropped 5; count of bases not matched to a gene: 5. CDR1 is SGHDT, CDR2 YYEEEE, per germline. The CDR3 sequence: CASSLVDRGITGELFF. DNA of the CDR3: TGTGCCAGCAGCTTGGTGGACAGGGGTATTACCGGGGAGCTGTTTTTT.

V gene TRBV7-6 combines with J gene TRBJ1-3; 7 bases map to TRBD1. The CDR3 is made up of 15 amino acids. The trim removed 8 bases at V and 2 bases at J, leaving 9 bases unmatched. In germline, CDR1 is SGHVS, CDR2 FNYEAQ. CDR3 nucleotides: TGTGCCAGCCGATTGACAGGGTCCGCTGGAAACACCATATATTTT. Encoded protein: CASRLTGSAGNTIYF.

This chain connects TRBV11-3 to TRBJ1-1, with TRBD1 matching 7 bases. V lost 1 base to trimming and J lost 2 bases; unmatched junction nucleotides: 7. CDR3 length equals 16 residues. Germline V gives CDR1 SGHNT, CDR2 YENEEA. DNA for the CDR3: TGTGCCAGCAGCTTAGCGGTGACAGGGAGAAACACTGAAGCTTTCTTT. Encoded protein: CASSLAVTGRNTEAFF.

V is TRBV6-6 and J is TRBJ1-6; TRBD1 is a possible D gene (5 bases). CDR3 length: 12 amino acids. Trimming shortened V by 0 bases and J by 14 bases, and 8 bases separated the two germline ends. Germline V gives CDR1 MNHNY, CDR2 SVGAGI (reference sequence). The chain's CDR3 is CASSYSTVSLHF. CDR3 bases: TGTGCCAGCAGTTACTCGACAGTTTCCCTCCACTTT.

CDR3 sequence: CASSQERGGYTF. CDR3 nucleotide sequence: TGTGCCAGCAGCCAAGAGCGGGGGGGCTACACCTTC. The chain employs TRBV4-2 and TRBJ1-2; possibly TRBD1 for D (5 bases). Looked up from germline, CDR1 is LGHNA and CDR2 is YNFKEQ. The CDR3 spans 12 residues. V was cut by 0 bases and J by 8 bases, with 7 bases left in between.

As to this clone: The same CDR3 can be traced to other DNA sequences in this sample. The CDR3 DNA sequence: TGTGCCAGTAGTATAGATGGACAGGGAACTTACAATGAGCAGTTCTTC. The encoded protein is CASSIDGQGTYNEQFF. The chain recombines TRBV19 with TRBJ2-1; 8 bases fit TRBD1. This CDR3 spans 16 amino acids. Germline-derived CDR1 and CDR2 are LNHDA and SQIVND (reference sequence). With V trimmed by 0 bases and J by 4 bases, 5 bases remained unmatched.